The clone carrying this T cell receptor (beta chain) was counted a few times. The data originate from a study of blood T cell repertoires in COVID-19. Clones were read by immunoSEQ multiplex PCR, and TCRdb kept only the in-frame ones, dropping some. The sample holds about 140,000 clones; 85% to 90% are singletons and the top ten take approximately 11%. The sequenced sample was PBMCs or T cells enriched from blood (not recorded which). The receptor's source is a man in his sixties who had recovered from COVID-19.

The CDR3 is CASSRGLRGLQETQYF. The CDR3 DNA reads TGTGCCAGTAGCAGGGGGCTCAGGGGACTCCAAGAGACCCAGTACTTC. The chain is built from TRBV19 and TRBJ2-5; 8 bases align to TRBD1. V shed 6 bases, J shed 1 base, and the junction held 10 bases outside the gene matches. The CDR3 runs 16 residues. CDR1 is LNHDA, CDR2 SQIVND, per germline (reference sequence).